This TCR beta chain stems from a study of blood T cell repertoires in COVID-19 (TCRdb year 2020). With respect to the entire study: The collaborator samples originated in the United States, Italy and Spain and spanned the acute and convalescent phases of COVID-19. The repertoires were made available in a free public database intended to serve as a resource for research on the immune response to SARS-CoV-2. The material from the prospective study consisted of cDNA or gDNA derived from T cells, B-cell-depleted T cells, or PBMCs. Subjects who had been exposed to COVID-19, were actively infected with it, or had recovered from it provided the deeply sampled blood TCRbeta repertoires that made up the dataset. A de-identified subject ID, COVID-19 status, age in years and sex were almost always included in the sample metadata. The samples were drawn from the first 160 participants of the ongoing ImmuneRACE study and from 1,254 subjects provided by 6 global collaborators. Where available, HLA class I and class II types were taken from metadata supplied by the sample provider and were not determined by assay-based typing.

On the study overall, not on this receptor specifically: Clinical and demographic metadata were provided uncurated, with the amount varying by source and participant.

To note about this clone: It lacks a known antigen. No base qualities exist here, and no much larger clone lies one base off it.

TCRbeta CDR3 regions were amplified from genomic DNA using the immunoSEQ Assay, a bias-controlled multiplex PCR. On the study's bioinformatics: Within the assay, amplification of reference gene primers was used to estimate how many nucleated cells each sample contained. Sequence reads were collapsed and filtered to measure the absolute abundance of every unique TCRbeta CDR3 rearrangement. For each sample, productive Simpson clonality was calculated by taking the square root of Simpson's diversity index across productive rearrangements. TCRdb re-hosts the immuneACCESS table, in-frame sequences only. Its copies lack some clones; in the studies checked, an unresolved V gene accounts for under half of them, and the cause for the rest is not known. D and trimming were read from the DNA, whereas the V and J calls and clone size are those reported in that table. In this sample the table shows under 60,000 clones, over 80% of which occur a single time. The ten biggest clones cover roughly 13% of the sample.

Each collaborating institution followed its own protocols to collect whole blood in K2EDTA tubes. For TCRbeta analysis, collaborators shipped samples in one of three forms: frozen whole blood, isolated PBMCs, or DNA extracted from either of those sample types. The clonotype was recovered from a human donor with active COVID-19. The donor label of this sample is uncertain. Input material: peripheral blood.

Here the CDR3 is given as CASSLEGTRDQPQHF. The DNA sequence is as follows: TGTGCCAGCAGCTTGGAAGGGACACGGGATCAGCCCCAGCATTTT. The chain is made from TRBV5-5 and TRBJ1-5, with TRBD1 as a weak D call on 6 bases. At the junction V is shortened by 0 bases and J by 5 bases, with 12 bases in between. Taken from cysteine to phenylalanine, the CDR3 has 15 residues. The read is trimmed to its CDR3 DNA, 45 bases read in frame from base 1. In the germline V gene (reference sequence), CDR1 corresponds to SGHKS and CDR2 to YYEKEE. When the CDR3 is completed using the reference TRBV5-5 and TRBJ1-5 genes on either side, the full variable domain is DAGVTQSPTHLIKTRGQQVTLRCSPISGHKSVSWYQQVLGQGPQFIFQYYEKEERGRGNFPDRFSARQFPNYSSELNVNALLLGDSALYLCASSLEGTRDQPQHFGDGTRLSIL.